This TCR beta chain was observed in a study of blood T cell repertoires in COVID-19. Study at large: Some COVID-19 samples were acute and others convalescent; all came from the United States, Italy and Spain. PBMCs, B-cell-depleted T cells, or T cells provided the cDNA or gDNA that made up the material.

Trimming took off 3 bases at V and 6 bases at J, with 7 bases between the two ends. The germline V gene has CDR1 SGDLS and CDR2 YYNGEE. This CDR3 contains 12 residues. Authors' processing steps: Cell counts per sample came from amplifying reference gene primers. This table comes from immunoSEQ multiplex PCR, and its TCRdb copy is limited to in-frame clones, with some not included. V and J calls and clone size are copied from that table; D and trimming were computed from the DNA. The sample has about 150,000 clones; 75% to 90% are singletons. The sequence came from a woman in her sixties or seventies with active COVID-19. Specimen: peripheral blood. V gene TRBV9 combines with J gene TRBJ2-1, with D possibly being TRBD2 (6 bases). The CDR3 region has the DNA TGTGCCAGCAGCGGGGACTTCAATGAGCAGTTCTTC. Encoded protein: CASSGDFNEQFF.